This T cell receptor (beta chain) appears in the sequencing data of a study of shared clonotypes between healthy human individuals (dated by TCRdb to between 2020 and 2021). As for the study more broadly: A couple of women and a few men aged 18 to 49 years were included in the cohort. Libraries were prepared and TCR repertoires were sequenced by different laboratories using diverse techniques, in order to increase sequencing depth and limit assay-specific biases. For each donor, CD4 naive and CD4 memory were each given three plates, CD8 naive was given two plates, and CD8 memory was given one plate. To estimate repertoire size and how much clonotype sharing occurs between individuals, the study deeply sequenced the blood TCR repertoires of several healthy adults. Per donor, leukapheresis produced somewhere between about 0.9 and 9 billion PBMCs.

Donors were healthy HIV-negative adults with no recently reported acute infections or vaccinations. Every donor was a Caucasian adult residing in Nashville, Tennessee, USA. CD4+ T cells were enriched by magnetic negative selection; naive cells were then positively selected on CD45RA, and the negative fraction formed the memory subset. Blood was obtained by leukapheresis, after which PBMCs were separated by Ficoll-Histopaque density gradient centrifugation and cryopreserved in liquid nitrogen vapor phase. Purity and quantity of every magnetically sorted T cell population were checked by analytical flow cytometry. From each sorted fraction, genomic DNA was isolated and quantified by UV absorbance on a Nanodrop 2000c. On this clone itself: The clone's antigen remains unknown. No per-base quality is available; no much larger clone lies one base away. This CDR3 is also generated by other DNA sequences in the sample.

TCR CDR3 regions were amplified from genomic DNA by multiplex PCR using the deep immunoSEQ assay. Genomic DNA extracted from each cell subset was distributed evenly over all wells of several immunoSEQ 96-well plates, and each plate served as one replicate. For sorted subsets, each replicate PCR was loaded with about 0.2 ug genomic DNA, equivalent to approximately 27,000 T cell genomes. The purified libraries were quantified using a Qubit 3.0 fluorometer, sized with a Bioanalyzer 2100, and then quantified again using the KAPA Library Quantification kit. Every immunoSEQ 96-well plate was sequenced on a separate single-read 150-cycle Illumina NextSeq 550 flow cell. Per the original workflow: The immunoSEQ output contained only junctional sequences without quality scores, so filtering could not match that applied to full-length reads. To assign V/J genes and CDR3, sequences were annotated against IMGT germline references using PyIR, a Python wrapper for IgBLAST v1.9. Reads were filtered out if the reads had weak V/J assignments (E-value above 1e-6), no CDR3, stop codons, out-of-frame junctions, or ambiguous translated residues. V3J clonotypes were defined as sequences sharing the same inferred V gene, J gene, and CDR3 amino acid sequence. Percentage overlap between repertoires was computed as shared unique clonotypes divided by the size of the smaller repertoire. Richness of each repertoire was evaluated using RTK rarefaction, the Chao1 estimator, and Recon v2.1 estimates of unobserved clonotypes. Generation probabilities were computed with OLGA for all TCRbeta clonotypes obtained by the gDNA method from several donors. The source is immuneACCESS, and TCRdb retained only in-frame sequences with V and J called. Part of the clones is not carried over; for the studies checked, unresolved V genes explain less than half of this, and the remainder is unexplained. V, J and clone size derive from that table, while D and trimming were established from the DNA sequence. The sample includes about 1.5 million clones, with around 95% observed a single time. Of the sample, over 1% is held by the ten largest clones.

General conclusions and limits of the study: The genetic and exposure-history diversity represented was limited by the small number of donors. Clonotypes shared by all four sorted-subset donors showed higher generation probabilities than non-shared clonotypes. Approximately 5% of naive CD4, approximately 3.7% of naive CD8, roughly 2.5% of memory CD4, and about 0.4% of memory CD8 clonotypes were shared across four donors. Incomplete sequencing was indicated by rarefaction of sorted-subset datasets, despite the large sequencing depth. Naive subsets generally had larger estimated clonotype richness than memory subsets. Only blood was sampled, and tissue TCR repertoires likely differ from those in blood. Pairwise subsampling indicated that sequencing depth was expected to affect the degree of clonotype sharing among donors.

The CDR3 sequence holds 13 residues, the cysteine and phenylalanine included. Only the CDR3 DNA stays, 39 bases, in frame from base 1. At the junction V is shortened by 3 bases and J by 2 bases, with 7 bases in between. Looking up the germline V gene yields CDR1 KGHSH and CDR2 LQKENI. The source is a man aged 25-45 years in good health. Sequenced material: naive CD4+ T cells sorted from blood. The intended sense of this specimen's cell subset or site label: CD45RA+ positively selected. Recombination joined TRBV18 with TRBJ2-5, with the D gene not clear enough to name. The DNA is TGTGCCAGCTCACCGGGGTTGCAAGAGACCCAGTACTTC. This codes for CASSPGLQETQYF.